This T cell receptor beta chain was recorded in a study of blood T cell repertoires in COVID-19. Study-wide background: The samples span acute and convalescent COVID-19 from the United States, Italy and Spain. In each case, the material was cDNA or gDNA derived from T cells, B-cell-depleted T cells, or PBMCs.

This clone was found many times. The CDR3 extends over 12 amino acids. With 2 bases removed from V and 6 bases from J, the gap between germline ends came to 5 bases. CDR1 LGHNT and CDR2 FRNRAP come from the germline V gene. Source study methods: It was from reference gene primer amplification that nucleated cell counts were estimated. Some clones are missing from TCRdb's copy, which holds only in-frame ones; the method was immunoSEQ multiplex PCR. The V and J calls and clone size come from that table; D and trimming were worked out from the DNA. The profile shows some 380,000 clones, roughly four fifths of them singletons.

Sequencing input: peripheral blood. The V and J genes are TRBV12-5 and TRBJ1-5; D remains ambiguous. The origin of this receptor is a human donor with acute or convalescent COVID-19. The donor label of this sample is uncertain. CDR3 amino acids: CASGLTGQPQHF. For the CDR3, the DNA is TGTGCTAGTGGTTTGACGGGTCAGCCCCAGCATTTT.